The 30 T cell receptor beta chains given below trace back to one sample, sequenced in a study of cytomegalovirus exposure and HLA in healthy donors. PCR amplification relied on 60 Vbeta primers (plus 13 Jbeta primers). Sequencing was performed with immunoSEQ multiplex PCR; in TCRdb, only in-frame clones are kept and a portion is missing. The data hold more than 200,000 clones, with 60% to 85% observed a single time. The sample taken for sequencing was PBMCs. These receptors originate from a man in his forties in good health and CMV-seronegative.

The chain carries TRBV2 and TRBJ2-7; D is undetermined. Deletions cut 6 bases from V and 3 bases from J, with 9 bases between. Germline CDR1 SNHLY, CDR2 FYNNEI. CDR3 size: 12 residues. The CDR3 region is CASRLRNYEQYF. In nucleotides, the CDR3 is TGTGCCAGCAGACTCAGGAACTACGAGCAGTACTTC.

This clone was observed a few times. The J gene is TRBJ2-3, the V gene TRBV5-8; no definite D call. CDR1 is SGHTS, CDR2 YDEGEE, per germline. V lost 0 bases and J 4 bases, leaving 6 bases between the germline ends. The CDR3 covers 13 residues. Written as DNA, the CDR3 is TGTGCCAGCAGCTTGGTTAGTGCAGATACGCAGTATTTT. Protein sequence: CASSLVSADTQYF. The full variable domain, with the rest looked up from reference TRBV5-8 and TRBJ2-3, is EAGVTQSPTHLIKTRGQQATLRCSPISGHTSVYWYQQALGLGLQFLLWYDEGEERNRGNFPPRFSGRQFPNYSSELNVNALELEDSALYLCASSLVSADTQYFGPGTRLTVL.

The CDR3 protein is CASSKRGRETQYF. The CDR3 DNA sequence: TGTGCCAGCAGTAAGAGGGGGCGGGAGACCCAGTACTTC. This chain links TRBV2 with TRBJ2-5; 7 bases fit TRBD1. The length of the CDR3 is 13 residues. V lost 5 bases, J lost 5 bases, and 5 bases stayed unmatched. From germline, CDR1 is SNHLY and CDR2 FYNNEI.

With regard to this clone: One end of the junction is discordant with germline, which a read error may explain. The chain carries TRBV2 and TRBJ2-7; 7 nucleotides agree with TRBD1. CDR1 and CDR2 from the germline V gene are SNHLY and FYNNEI. The CDR3 totals 14 residues. The CDR3 DNA is TGTGCCAGCAGCGGGGACAGTGGGGGCTACCAGCAGTACTTC. Translated: CASSGDSGGYQQYF.

The CDR3 sequence is CASSVTGGNEKLFF. The CDR3 DNA sequence: TGTGCCAGCAGTGTTACAGGGGGTAATGAAAAACTGTTTTTT. The V gene is TRBV25-1, the J gene TRBJ1-4; 8 positions agree with TRBD1. CDR3 length: 14 residues. V was clipped by 4 bases and J by 4 bases; unmatched bases: 2. Germline V gene data show CDR1 as MGHDK and CDR2 as SYGVNS.

The chain combines TRBV30 with TRBJ2-2; no clear D. CDR1 and CDR2 from the germline V gene are GTSNPN and SVGIG (reference sequence). Trimming took off 4 bases at V and 2 bases at J, with 14 bases between the two ends. The CDR3 length is 15 residues. CDR3 nucleotide sequence: TGTGCCTGGACAGGATCCTTGAGTAACACCGGGGAGCTGTTTTTT. Translation: CAWTGSLSNTGELFF.

This sequence joins TRBV9 and TRBJ2-1; 9 bases map to TRBD1. Germline lookup yields CDR1 SGDLS and CDR2 YYNGEE. The CDR3 is 15 residues long. J was trimmed by 4 bases and V by 0 bases; bases with no gene match: 2. CDR3 bases: TGTGCCAGCAGCGTAGTTGGGACAGGGTACAATGAGCAGTTCTTC. Translating it yields CASSVVGTGYNEQFF.

V is TRBV19 and J is TRBJ1-5; a weak D match, TRBD1 (5 bases). The CDR3 length is 21 residues. The germline V gene has CDR1 LNHDA and CDR2 SQIVND (reference sequence). The V end lost 3 bases, the J end lost 0 bases, and 27 bases lay between the germline ends. DNA of the CDR3: TGTGCCAGTAGTATGGGGCCCGCCAGGTATGGTCTCCACTATAGCAATCAGCCCCAGCATTTT. Protein product: CASSMGPARYGLHYSNQPQHF. The full variable domain, rest sourced from reference TRBV19 and TRBJ1-5, is DGGITQSPKYLFRKEGQNVTLSCEQNLNHDAMYWYRQDPGQGLRLIYYSQIVNDFQKGDIAEGYSVSREKKESFPLTVTSAQKNPTAFYLCASSMGPARYGLHYSNQPQHFGDGTRLSIL.

This clone was seen more than once but under ten times. The sample holds other DNA sequences that translate to the same CDR3. This chain uses TRBV9 with TRBJ2-3, with no clear D. Trimming took 0 bases from V and 0 from J, leaving 5 bases between them. Germline CDR1 SGDLS, CDR2 YYNGEE. The CDR3 length is 14 residues. In DNA, the CDR3 is TGTGCCAGCAGCGTAGCGGGTAGCACAGATACGCAGTATTTT. The encoded protein is CASSVAGSTDTQYF.

The chain combines TRBV28 with TRBJ1-1; 7 bases are a match to TRBD1. This CDR3 comprises 14 residues. With 6 bases clipped from V and 10 bases from J, the junction kept 14 bases outside the gene matches. Germline CDR1 MDHEN, CDR2 SYDVKM. CDR3 in amino acids: CASRGTAQSSGAFF. CDR3 nucleotides: TGTGCCAGCAGGGGGACAGCCCAATCCTCCGGAGCTTTCTTT.

The V call is TRBV10-3, the J call TRBJ1-2; 7 bases are a match to TRBD1. This CDR3 is built from 15 residues. CDR1 ENHRY and CDR2 SYGVKD come from the germline V gene. V shed 4 bases, J shed 7 bases, and the junction held 12 bases outside the gene matches. The chain's CDR3 is CAISADRSPLSGYTF. In DNA, the CDR3 is TGTGCCATCAGTGCGGACAGGTCCCCACTTTCTGGCTACACCTTC.

V and J are TRBV7-8 and TRBJ1-5; D possibly corresponds to TRBD1 (5 bases). This CDR3 has 15 residues. CDR1 is SGHVS and CDR2 is FQNEAQ in the germline V gene. V dropped 0 bases and J dropped 6 bases, with 12 bases sitting between them. CDR3 nucleotides: TGTGCCAGCAGCTTAGCTTTTGTGGGGGGTCAGCCCCAGCATTTT. As protein: CASSLAFVGGQPQHF.

The rearrangement uses TRBV18 and TRBJ1-1; D is perhaps TRBD1 (5 bases). The CDR3 is made up of 16 amino acids. The V and J ends lost 0 bases and 1 base respectively, with 12 bases between them. Germline V lookup: CDR1 KGHSH, CDR2 LQKENI. The CDR3 DNA is TGTGCCAGCTCACCACCGCAATATCAGGGGAACACTGAAGCTTTCTTT. It codes for CASSPPQYQGNTEAFF.

This clone was picked up a small number of times. This CDR3 reads CASSLVGEGAEQYF. In DNA, the CDR3 is TGTGCCAGCAGCTTAGTAGGGGAGGGTGCCGAGCAGTACTTC. The chain combines TRBV7-6 with TRBJ2-7; 7 positions match TRBD2. The V segment lost 1 base and the J segment 6 bases; nucleotides outside the gene matches: 6. This CDR3 has 14 residues. The germline gives CDR1 SGHVS, CDR2 FNYEAQ.

To note about this clone: Other DNA sequences in this specimen translate into the identical CDR3. This sequence joins TRBV7-2 and TRBJ1-4; D gene uncertain. V was clipped by 5 bases and J by 7 bases, with 5 bases between them. This CDR3 spans 11 amino acids. CDR1 and CDR2 from the germline V gene are SGHTA and FQGNSA. Written as DNA, the CDR3 is TGTGCCAGCAGCCCCGGTGAAAAACTGTTTTTT. Protein: CASSPGEKLFF. Supplemented by reference TRBV7-2 and TRBJ1-4, the full variable domain reads GAGVSQSPSNKVTEKGKDVELRCDPISGHTALYWYRQSLGQGLEFLIYFQGNSAPDKSGLPSDRFSAERTGGSVSTLTIQRTQQEDSAVYLCASSPGEKLFFGSGTQLSVL.

V and J are TRBV4-1 and TRBJ1-1; D gene ambiguous. The CDR3 spans 13 residues. V shed 1 base and J shed 6 bases, with 9 bases lying between them. Germline V gene sequence: CDR1 MGHRA, CDR2 YSYEKL. The CDR3 sequence is CASSQVSGPEAFF. CDR3 DNA: TGCGCCAGCAGCCAAGTCTCCGGTCCTGAAGCTTTCTTT.

The rearrangement uses TRBV7-3 and TRBJ2-2; 10 bases are shared with TRBD1. This CDR3 spans 15 amino acids. With 5 bases clipped from V and 7 bases from J, the junction kept 7 bases outside the gene matches. CDR1 and CDR2 from the germline V gene are SGHTA and FQGTGA. CDR3 nucleotide sequence: TGTGCCAGCAGCCTGACAGGGGGCGCGGGCGGGGAGCTGTTTTTT. Protein product: CASSLTGGAGGELFF.

The rearrangement links TRBV4-2 to TRBJ1-2, with 8 bases matching TRBD1. The CDR3 covers 15 residues. From germline, CDR1 is LGHNA and CDR2 YNFKEQ. V lost 5 bases to trimming and J lost 5 bases; unmatched junction nucleotides: 10. CDR3 coding DNA: TGTGCCAGCAGCTTGCTTCCGGGACAGGAGTATGGCTACACCTTC. Its translation is CASSLLPGQEYGYTF.

The chain combines TRBV7-3 with TRBJ1-1; no reliable D call. The CDR3 length is 13 residues. Germline V lookup: CDR1 SGHTA, CDR2 FQGTGA. The V and J ends lost 2 bases and 4 bases respectively, with 8 bases between them. CDR3 loop: CASSLEVGTEAFF. The CDR3, as DNA: TGTGCCAGCAGCTTAGAGGTGGGCACTGAAGCTTTCTTT.

CDR3 DNA sequence: TGTGCCAGCAGCATAATCAGGACAGGGTGTAATTCACCCCTCCACTTT. This codes for CASSIIRTGCNSPLHF. The V gene is TRBV21-1, the J gene TRBJ1-6; the tabulated D call, TRBD1, remains unverified against the DNA. TRBV21-1 constitutes a pseudogene. The CDR3 has 16 residues.

The chain carries TRBV7-2 and TRBJ1-2; no reliable D call. The CDR3 has 12 amino acids. Per germline, CDR1 SGHTA and CDR2 FQGNSA. The V end was cut by 5 bases, the J end by 4 bases, with 8 bases between. DNA for the CDR3: TGTGCCAGCAGCCCTTCACTCTATGGCTACACCTTC. Encoded protein: CASSPSLYGYTF.

This chain links TRBV5-4 with TRBJ2-5; 9 bases fit TRBD2. This CDR3 comprises 16 residues. Germline assignment: CDR1 SGHNT and CDR2 YYREEE (reference sequence). The V segment lost 2 bases and the J segment 0 bases; nucleotides outside the gene matches: 5. The CDR3 DNA reads TGTGCCAGCAGCTTCTTAGCGGGAGAGGACCAAGAGACCCAGTACTTC. As protein: CASSFLAGEDQETQYF.

The chain couples TRBV2 to TRBJ1-3, with a tentative D call TRBD1 (5 bases). This CDR3 comprises 13 residues. The V end lost 7 bases, the J end lost 4 bases, and 11 bases lay between the germline ends. Germline values: CDR1 SNHLY, CDR2 FYNNEI. CDR3 nucleotides: TGTGCCAGCATAGCAGGGAACGGAAACACCATATATTTT. Protein product: CASIAGNGNTIYF.

The gene calls are TRBV27 and TRBJ1-2; 7 nucleotides align to TRBD1. The germline CDR1 and CDR2 sequences are MNHEY and SMNVEV (reference sequence). The ends lost 5 bases at V and 5 bases at J; junction bases unmatched: 11. CDR3 length: 15 residues. The CDR3, as DNA: TGTGCCAGCAGTAAAGACAGGGTTGGACTATATGGCTACACCTTC. It is translated as CASSKDRVGLYGYTF.

The chain couples TRBV6-4 to TRBJ1-5, with D maybe TRBD1 (5 bases). This CDR3 has 15 residues. Trimming cost V 0 bases and J 5 bases, with 11 bases left between them. Germline CDR1 and CDR2: MRHNA and SNTAGT. The CDR3, as DNA: TGTGCCAGCAGTGACTCGAGGCCCAGGGATCAGCCCCAGCATTTT. Encoded protein: CASSDSRPRDQPQHF.

This rearrangement joins TRBV5-4 to TRBJ2-7; D gene ambiguous. This CDR3 contains 14 residues. The V end lost 0 bases, the J end lost 0 bases, and 7 bases lay between the germline ends. Germline V gives CDR1 SGHNT, CDR2 YYREEE (reference sequence). CDR3 residues: CASSLGWSSYEQYF. The CDR3 DNA sequence: TGTGCCAGCAGCTTGGGTTGGAGCTCCTACGAGCAGTACTTC.

This clone was counted once. Its ends do not fully match the called genes, so a read error is possible. The chain couples TRBV7-2 to TRBJ2-2; D may be TRBD2 (5 bases). CDR1 and CDR2 from the germline V gene are SGHTA and FQGNSA. The CDR3 runs 12 residues. CDR3 loop: CASSFFTGELFF. CDR3 sequence (DNA): TGTGCCAGCAGCTTCTTTACCGGGGAGTTGTTTTTT.

The chain carries TRBV9 and TRBJ2-7; TRBD2 matches at 7 bases. CDR3 length equals 14 residues. J was trimmed by 6 bases and V by 0 bases; bases with no gene match: 6. Germline V gene data show CDR1 as SGDLS and CDR2 as YYNGEE. The CDR3 nucleotides are TGTGCCAGCAGCGTAGGGGGAGGGACTACCGAGCAGTACTTC. This gives the protein CASSVGGGTTEQYF. Looking up the rest from reference TRBV9 and TRBJ2-7 gives the full variable domain: DSGVTQTPKHLITATGQRVTLRCSPRSGDLSVYWYQQSLDQGLQFLIQYYNGEERAKGNILERFSAQQFPDLHSELNLSSLELGDSALYFCASSVGGGTTEQYFGPGTRLTVT.

The V and J genes are TRBV19 and TRBJ2-3; 7 bases align to TRBD1. The CDR3 consists of 14 residues. After removal of 5 bases from V and 2 bases from J, the junction contained 4 bases not matched to a gene. The germline gives CDR1 LNHDA, CDR2 SQIVND (reference sequence). As DNA, the CDR3 is TGTGCCAGTAGTGGACAGGCCCTCACAGATACGCAGTATTTT. Protein sequence: CASSGQALTDTQYF.

The chain joins TRBV19 to TRBJ1-2; D uncertain. The V gene lost 9 bases and the J gene lost 4 bases, with 12 bases spanning the gap. The germline gives CDR1 LNHDA, CDR2 SQIVND (reference sequence). This CDR3 has 12 amino acids. The CDR3 sequence: CASQVGIYGYTF. The CDR3 DNA reads TGTGCCAGCCAAGTGGGCATCTATGGCTACACCTTC.